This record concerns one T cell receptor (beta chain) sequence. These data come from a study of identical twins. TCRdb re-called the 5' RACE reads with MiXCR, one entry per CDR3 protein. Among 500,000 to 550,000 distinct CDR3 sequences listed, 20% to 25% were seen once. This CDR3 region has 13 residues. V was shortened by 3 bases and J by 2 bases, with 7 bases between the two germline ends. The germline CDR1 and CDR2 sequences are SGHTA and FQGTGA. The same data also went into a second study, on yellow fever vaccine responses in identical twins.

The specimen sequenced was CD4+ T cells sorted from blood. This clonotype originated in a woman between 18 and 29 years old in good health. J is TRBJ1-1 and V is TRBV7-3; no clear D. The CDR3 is CASSLHVNTEAFF. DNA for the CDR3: TGTGCCAGCAGCTTGCACGTAAACACTGAAGCTTTCTTT.